This T cell receptor (beta chain) was recovered during a study of blood T cell repertoires in COVID-19. Study overall: Acute and convalescent COVID-19 specimens originated in the United States, Italy and Spain. T cells, B-cell-depleted T cells, or PBMCs provided the cDNA or gDNA that served as material.

Profiled with immunoSEQ multiplex PCR; TCRdb holds only in-frame clones, not every one. The profile shows around 230,000 clones, 87% of them singletons. Losses at the gene ends were 4 bases for V and 7 bases for J; bases not matched to a gene: 10. There are 16 residues in the CDR3. Germline V gene sequence: CDR1 SGHDT, CDR2 YYEEEE. Sequenced input: peripheral blood. The chain has TRBV5-6 and TRBJ1-4; 10 nucleotides match TRBD1. This sequence was found in a man aged 60-69 years who had recovered from COVID-19. The CDR3 loop is CASSRPGQGLFEKLFF. CDR3 nucleotides: TGTGCCAGCAGCCGGCCGGGACAGGGGCTTTTTGAAAAACTGTTTTTT.